This entry concerns a single T cell receptor beta chain. The specificity of this receptor is unknown. No much larger clone is present one base from it, and per-base qualities are unavailable. This sample was included in a study of chemoradiotherapy in HPV16-positive cancers (dated by TCRdb to 2021 to 2024). Notes on the research overall: Functional T-cell assays on cells from two HPV16-positive patients defined candidate HPV-specific T-cell clones and common TCR motifs. Whether T-cell immunity against the HPV oncoproteins E6 and E7 changes during chemoradiotherapy and whether survival is affected by this immunity were examined in the study. The candidate HPV-specific TCRs and motifs were subsequently tracked in TCR repertoires obtained from approximately 91 patients with HPV-related cancers.

The germline V gene encodes CDR1 MNHNS and CDR2 SASEGT. The CDR3 holds 15 amino acids from the cysteine to the phenylalanine. CDR3 DNA is the only sequence kept; it has 45 bases, read in frame from the first base. The germline ends are 17 bases apart after V is trimmed by 6 bases and J by 2 bases. Overall study outcomes, separate from this receptor: In HPV16-positive patients, expansion of HPV-responsive T cells during chemoradiotherapy was found to be associated with improved recurrence-free survival. Expansion of candidate HPV-specific clones and E7-related TCR motifs was observed in the tumor microenvironment during treatment, whereas no such expansion was observed for non-HPV-specific T cells. Only a couple of HPV16-positive patients were used to derive the functional definition of HPV-specific T cells, and the survival association was reported for HPV16-positive patients.

Libraries were made using the immunoSEQ multiplex PCR assay. TCRdb carries this immuneACCESS record with in-frame sequences only. Its versions omit some clonotypes, under half of them owing to an unresolved V gene in the studies checked, with the rest unexplained. The sample includes about 22,000 clones, with approximately 90% observed a single time. The ten largest account for less than 6% of the sample. Repertoires were sampled repeatedly over the course of chemoradiotherapy so that clonal expansion in the tumor microenvironment could be followed. The sequences come from blood, collected from a patient who underwent chemoradiotherapy. The sequence came from a human donor with HPV-associated anogenital cancer. This chain is built from TRBV6-1 and TRBJ2-7, with TRBD1 tentatively as D gene (6 bases match). The CDR3 amino acid sequence is: CASRTGRQDPYEQYF. The bases are TGTGCCAGCAGAACCGGTAGACAGGATCCCTACGAGCAGTACTTC.